This TCR beta chain was profiled in a study of cytomegalovirus exposure and HLA in healthy donors. PCR amplification relied on 60 Vbeta primers (plus 13 Jbeta primers). Sequencing was performed with immunoSEQ multiplex PCR; in TCRdb, only in-frame clones are kept and a portion is missing. This sample's table reports tens of thousands of clones. Nominal health characterized the donors when sampled, though unrecorded immune exposures were likely. The germline CDR1 and CDR2 sequences are LNHNV and YYDKDF (reference sequence). The CDR3 spans 14 residues. V dropped 5 bases and J dropped 7; count of bases not matched to a gene: 9. Study-wide results and caveats: The classifier, whose performance was assessed in both the original and validation cohorts, reportedly diagnosed cytomegalovirus status with high specificity and sensitivity.

About this clone itself: Its antigen is not known.

Sequencing was performed on PBMCs. This TCR was sampled from a woman in her thirties or forties in good health and CMV-seropositive. The chain has TRBV15 and TRBJ1-2, with 8 bases matching TRBD1. This CDR3 reads CATSGLRDRSGYTF. The CDR3 DNA is TGTGCCACCAGCGGACTCCGGGACAGGTCTGGCTACACCTTC.